This T cell receptor (beta chain) emerged from a study of regulatory T cells in long-lasting Graves disease. The wider study: Persistent Graves' disease required over 5 years of antithyroid drugs and positive TSH receptor antibodies.

Indicated time point: persistent/refractory GD, antithyroid drugs over 5 years with positive TRAb. Scientists built the TCR library using RNA that was extracted from PBMCs. A peripheral blood sample, roughly 9.8 milliliters in volume, was drawn into EDTA tubes. This clonotype appeared many times. Assembly of TCR beta libraries relied on iRepertoire HTBI primers together with Arm-PCR of CDR3 regions. TCRdb re-called the multiplex PCR reads with MiXCR, one entry per CDR3 protein. Of hundreds of thousands of distinct CDR3 sequences in the sample, roughly 22% were seen once. The V gene's germline CDR1 is MNHNS and CDR2 SASEGT. The V segment lost 5 bases and the J segment 8 bases; nucleotides outside the gene matches: 17. CDR3 size: 17 residues.

The sequence was collected from a female donor with Graves disease. The chain uses TRBV6-1 and TRBJ1-4; TRBD1 aligns across 7 bases. Specimen: peripheral blood mononuclear cells (PBMCs), collected when the disease was refractory, from a patient treated with antithyroid drugs. This chain's CDR3 is CASSRRQGFSDAEKLFF. The CDR3, as DNA: TGTGCCAGCAGTCGAAGACAGGGCTTCTCTGACGCGGAAAAACTGTTTTTT.